The T cell receptor (beta chain) described here comes from a study of cytotoxic CD8 clonotypes in ibrutinib-treated CLL. Clones were read by immunoSEQ multiplex PCR, and TCRdb kept only the in-frame ones, dropping some. This table holds more than 11,000 clones, more than 60% found once. This receptor was obtained from a human donor with chronic lymphocytic leukemia. The material was PBMCs, obtained before ibrutinib treatment.

The CDR3 reads CASSWGQGTLGAFF. The CDR3 DNA reads TGTGCCAGTAGTTGGGGACAGGGGACTCTTGGTGCTTTCTTT. The genes are TRBV19 and TRBJ1-1; TRBD1 aligns across 10 bases. Trimming took 5 bases from V and 11 from J; bases not matched to a gene: 11. This CDR3 is built from 14 residues. CDR1 is LNHDA and CDR2 is SQIVND in the germline V gene (reference sequence).